Listed below are T cell receptor beta chains from one sample, sequenced in a study of blood T cell repertoires in COVID-19. Using immunoSEQ multiplex PCR, the repertoire was profiled, and TCRdb retains in-frame clones only, with some absent. The sample gives approximately 92,000 clones, around 90% of which show up once; 18% is in the top ten. Sequenced: peripheral blood. The receptors originated from a woman in her fifties or sixties with COVID-19, enrolled during active disease. Each CDR3 is given with its conserved first and last residue. Fields, in order: clone size, V gene, J gene, D gene, CDR3 protein, CDR3 DNA. D genes are given only for firm matches. Clone size, where shown, is once, few, many, or a class for clones that have expanded.

>NA|TRBV28|TRBJ2-3|TRBD1
CASITGTGMGTDTQYF
TGTGCCAGCATAACCGGGACAGGAATGGGAACAGATACGCAGTATTTT
>NA|TRBV10-3|TRBJ1-5|NA
CAIRDDSSNQPQHF
TGTGCCATCAGAGATGACAGTAGCAATCAGCCCCAGCATTTT
>few|TRBV18|TRBJ1-5|TRBD1
CASSLGQVGRQPQHF
TGTGCCAGCTCACTGGGACAGGTCGGGAGGCAGCCCCAGCATTTT
>NA|TRBV11-2|TRBJ2-5|NA
CASSLDQYQETQYF
TGTGCCAGCAGCTTAGATCAATACCAAGAGACCCAGTACTTC
>NA|TRBV7-9|TRBJ2-7|TRBD1
CASSLVGTAAYEQYF
TGTGCCAGCAGCTTAGTGGGGACAGCGGCCTACGAGCAGTACTTC
>NA|TRBV6-5|TRBJ1-1|TRBD1
CASSTGTGLNTEAFF
TGTGCCAGCAGTACCGGGACAGGGTTGAACACTGAAGCTTTCTTT
>NA|TRBV11-3|TRBJ2-3|TRBD2
CASSFERGGTDTQYF
TGTGCCAGCAGCTTCGAGCGGGGGGGCACGGATACGCAGTATTTT
>NA|TRBV19|TRBJ1-5|TRBD1
CASSITGGSRQPQHF
TGTGCCAGTAGTATCACAGGGGGCAGCAGGCAGCCCCAGCATTTT
>many|TRBV24-1|TRBJ2-1|NA
CATSGEKYNEQFF
TGTGCCACCAGTGGGGAGAAATACAATGAGCAGTTCTTC
>NA|TRBV10-3|TRBJ2-3|NA
CAISLATDTQYF
TGTGCCATCAGTCTAGCGACAGATACGCAGTATTTT
>NA|TRBV12-3/TRBV12-4|TRBJ2-1|NA
CASSPSNEQFF
TGTGCCAGCAGTCCATCCAATGAGCAGTTCTTC
>NA|TRBV2|TRBJ2-3|TRBD2
CASSVGLAGNTDTQYF
TGTGCCAGCAGTGTAGGACTAGCGGGGAACACAGATACGCAGTATTTT
>few|TRBV5-1|TRBJ2-6|TRBD1
CASSSGQGANVLTF
TGCGCCAGCAGCTCTGGACAGGGTGCCAACGTCCTGACTTTC
>NA|TRBV23-1|TRBJ2-7|TRBD2
CASRRGVCPYEQYF
TGCGCCAGCAGGCGGGGGGTCTGCCCCTACGAGCAGTACTTC
>NA|TRBV9|TRBJ1-1|NA
CASSVAQMNTEAFF
TGTGCCAGCAGCGTAGCCCAAATGAACACTGAAGCTTTCTTT
>NA|TRBV4-2|TRBJ2-5|TRBD2
CASSHNLAGGVGTQYF
TGTGCCAGCAGCCACAACCTAGCGGGGGGGGTTGGGACCCAGTACTTC
>once|TRBV19|TRBJ1-5|TRBD1
CASTPTGLSVYQPQHF
TGTGCCAGTACCCCGACAGGGTTAAGTGTCTATCAGCCCCAGCATTTT
>NA|TRBV7-6|TRBJ2-5|TRBD1
CASCSTDREETQYF
TGTGCCAGCTGCTCGACGGACAGGGAAGAGACCCAGTACTTC